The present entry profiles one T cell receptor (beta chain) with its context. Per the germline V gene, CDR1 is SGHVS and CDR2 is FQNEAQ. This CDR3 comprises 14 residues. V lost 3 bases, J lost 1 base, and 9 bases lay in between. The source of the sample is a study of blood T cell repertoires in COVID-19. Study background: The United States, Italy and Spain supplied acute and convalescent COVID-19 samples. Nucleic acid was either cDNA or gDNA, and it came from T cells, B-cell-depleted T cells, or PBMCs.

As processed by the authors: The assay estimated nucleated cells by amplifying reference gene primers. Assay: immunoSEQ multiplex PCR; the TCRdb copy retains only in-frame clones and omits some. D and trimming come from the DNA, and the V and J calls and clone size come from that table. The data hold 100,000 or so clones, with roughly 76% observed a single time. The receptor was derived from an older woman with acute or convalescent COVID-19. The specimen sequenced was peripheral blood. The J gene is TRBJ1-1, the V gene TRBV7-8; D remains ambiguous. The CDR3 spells CASSFGYGNTEAFF. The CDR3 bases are TGTGCCAGCAGCTTCGGGTACGGGAACACTGAAGCTTTCTTT.